This T cell receptor beta chain originates from a study of T-cell reconstitution after alpha-beta-depleted transplantation in children. Unique molecular identifiers were incorporated when the TCRbeta library was constructed. TCRdb ran MiXCR on the PCR reads and lists one entry per CDR3 protein. Of about 540,000 distinct CDR3 sequences listed, around 17% were seen once; the top ten hold roughly 3.3%. V gave up 0 bases and J gave up 0 bases, with 9 bases separating them. The CDR3 length is 16 residues. Germline-derived CDR1 and CDR2 are LGHDT and YNNKEL (reference sequence). This sequence was found in a human donor who donated a stem cell graft to a child with acute lymphoblastic leukemia. Sequenced material: PBMCs from the stem cell graft donor, taken from the stem cell graft. The chain uses TRBV3-1 and TRBJ2-4; D remains unclear. The CDR3 spells CASSQDEELAKNIQYF. The CDR3 DNA is TGTGCCAGCAGCCAAGACGAGGAGTTAGCCAAAAACATTCAGTACTTC.